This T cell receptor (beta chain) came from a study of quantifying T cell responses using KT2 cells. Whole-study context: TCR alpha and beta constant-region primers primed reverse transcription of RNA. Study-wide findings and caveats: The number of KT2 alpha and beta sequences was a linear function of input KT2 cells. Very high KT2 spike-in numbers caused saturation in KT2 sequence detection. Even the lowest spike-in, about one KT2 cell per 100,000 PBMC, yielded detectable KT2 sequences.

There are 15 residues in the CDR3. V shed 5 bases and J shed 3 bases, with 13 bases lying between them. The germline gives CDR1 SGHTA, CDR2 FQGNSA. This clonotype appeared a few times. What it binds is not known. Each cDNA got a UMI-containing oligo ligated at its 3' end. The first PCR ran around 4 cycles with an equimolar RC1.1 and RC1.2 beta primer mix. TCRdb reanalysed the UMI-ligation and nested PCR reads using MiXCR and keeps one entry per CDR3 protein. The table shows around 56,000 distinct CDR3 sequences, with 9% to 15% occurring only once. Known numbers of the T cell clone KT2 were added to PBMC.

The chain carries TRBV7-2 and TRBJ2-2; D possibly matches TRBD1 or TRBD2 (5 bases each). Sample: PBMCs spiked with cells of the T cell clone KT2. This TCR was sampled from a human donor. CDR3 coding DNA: TGTGCCAGCAGCCCACAGACGGGGCACACCGGGGAGCTGTTTTTT. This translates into CASSPQTGHTGELFF.